This T cell receptor (beta chain) was sequenced during a study of identical twins. Study conclusions and caveats: Abundant beta clonotypes from cord blood bore fewer insertions; memory repertoires lacked this pattern. There was more out-of-frame TCR alpha sharing in monozygotic twins than models estimated. Analyses of zero insertions could be partly confounded by invariant MAIT and iNKT cells.

Regarding this clonotype: The antigen remains undetermined.

TCRdb ran MiXCR on the 5' RACE reads and lists one entry per CDR3 protein. The data contain hundreds of thousands of distinct CDR3 sequences, approximately 6% of them singletons. Per the germline V gene, CDR1 is SGHNT and CDR2 is YENEEA. Trimming took 5 bases from V and 5 from J, leaving 18 bases between them. The CDR3 is 15 residues long. Sequenced sample: naive T cells sorted from blood. The chain recombines TRBV11-3 with TRBJ2-5; D may correspond to TRBD1 or TRBD2 (6 bases each). The origin of this receptor is a man younger than 35 in good health. CDR3 loop: CASSPHRVGGETQYF. DNA of the CDR3: TGTGCCAGCAGCCCACACAGGGTAGGAGGGGAGACCCAGTACTTC.